This entry concerns a single T cell receptor beta chain. Primers for the PCR totalled 60 Vbeta and 13 Jbeta. Sequenced by immunoSEQ multiplex PCR; TCRdb stores in-frame clones only, minus some. The sample comprises over 150,000 clones, around 80% of which are singletons, and roughly 3.6% rests with the top ten. Looked up from germline, CDR1 is MNHEY and CDR2 is SMNVEV (reference sequence). The CDR3 covers 15 residues. The entry originates in a study of cytomegalovirus exposure and HLA in healthy donors. Sequences were obtained from PBMCs. This TCR derives from a woman in her sixties in good health and CMV-seropositive. The J gene is TRBJ2-5, the V gene TRBV27, with a weak D call TRBD1 (5 bases). Judging by the DNA end, TRBJ2-7 fits better; the J call may be wrong. The CDR3, as DNA: TGTGCCAGCAGCCGAACCCCAGGGCTTGGCTACGAGCAGTACTTC. Translation gives CASSRTPGLGYEQYF.